A single sample gave rise to the 20 T cell receptor beta chains below, sequenced in a study of cytomegalovirus exposure and HLA in healthy donors. The PCR used 60 Vbeta and 13 Jbeta primers. Only in-frame clones appear in the TCRdb table, and some are missing; sequencing was by immunoSEQ multiplex PCR. The data hold approximately 200,000 clones, with about 80% observed a single time. Sequencing was carried out using PBMCs. These receptors were taken from a woman in her 30s in good health and CMV-seropositive.

CDR3 in DNA: TGTGCCATCAGTGAGGCGAACCCTGTATACGAGAGAGACAGCCCCGGACATGGCTACACCTTC. Translated: CAISEANPVYERDSPGHGYTF. The chain recombines TRBV10-3 with TRBJ1-2; TRBD1 is a possible D gene (5 bases). The germline V and J ends were trimmed by 2 bases and 6 bases, with 34 bases remaining between them. This CDR3 spans 21 amino acids. CDR1 and CDR2 from the germline V gene are ENHRY and SYGVKD.

The rearrangement uses TRBV7-9 and TRBJ1-2, with 7 positions matching TRBD1. V lost 5 bases to trimming and J lost 4 bases; unmatched junction nucleotides: 13. This CDR3 has 16 amino acids. CDR1 is SEHNR, CDR2 FQNEAQ, per germline (reference sequence). The DNA for the CDR3 is TGTGCCAGCAGCCCGACCTTGGACAGGACTTTCTATGGCTACACCTTC. This encodes CASSPTLDRTFYGYTF.

The chain is built from TRBV28 and TRBJ2-3; D is perhaps TRBD2 (6 bases). Germline V gene data show CDR1 as MDHEN and CDR2 as SYDVKM. V lost 7 bases and J lost 0, with 17 bases in between. The CDR3 sequence is 16 residues long. CDR3 nucleotide sequence: TGTGCCAGCACCCCACTCGGGAGATCTAGCACAGATACGCAGTATTTT. Encoded protein: CASTPLGRSSTDTQYF. Full variable domain (outside the CDR3, taken from reference TRBV28 and TRBJ2-3): DVKVTQSSRYLVKRTGEKVFLECVQDMDHENMFWYRQDPGLGLRLIYFSYDVKMKEKGDIPEGYSVSREKKERFSLILESASTNQTSMYLCASTPLGRSSTDTQYFGPGTRLTVL.

The chain has TRBV30 and TRBJ2-3; TRBD2 aligns across 16 bases. The V and J ends lost 3 bases and 7 bases, in that order; junction bases with no gene match: 22. CDR3 size: 21 residues. From germline, CDR1 is GTSNPN and CDR2 SVGIG (reference sequence). This CDR3 reads CAWRSAGTSGGAFRLKNTQYF. Written as DNA, the CDR3 is TGTGCCTGGAGGTCCGCCGGGACTAGCGGGGGGGCGTTCCGCCTCAAAAATACGCAGTATTTT.

This chain uses TRBV5-8 with TRBJ1-5; 7 nucleotides align to TRBD1. Looked up from germline, CDR1 is SGHTS and CDR2 is YDEGEE. This CDR3 has 16 amino acids. The junction had 9 bases not matched to a gene; V was cut back by 3 bases and J by 3 bases. This chain's CDR3 is CASSSLTGTVNQPQHF. CDR3 bases: TGTGCCAGCAGCTCATTGACCGGGACAGTCAATCAGCCCCAGCATTTT. The variable domain in full, with the rest retrieved from reference TRBV5-8 and TRBJ1-5, is EAGVTQSPTHLIKTRGQQATLRCSPISGHTSVYWYQQALGLGLQFLLWYDEGEERNRGNFPPRFSGRQFPNYSSELNVNALELEDSALYLCASSSLTGTVNQPQHFGDGTRLSIL.

The chain joins TRBV6-1 to TRBJ2-3; 10 bases are shared with TRBD2. Germline V gives CDR1 MNHNS, CDR2 SASEGT. The CDR3 extends over 15 amino acids. V was pared by 4 bases and J by 2 bases, with 3 bases of the junction left unmatched. CDR3 residues: CASSGLAGDTDTQYF. CDR3 bases: TGTGCCAGCAGTGGGCTAGCGGGAGACACAGATACGCAGTATTTT.

This clone was observed a few times. V usage is TRBV5-6 and J usage is TRBJ2-7, with 8 bases lining up with TRBD1. Unmatched junction bases numbered 1, after V lost 1 base and J lost 4 bases. The CDR3 length is 13 residues. Germline values: CDR1 SGHDT, CDR2 YYEEEE. As DNA, the CDR3 is TGTGCCAGCAGCTTGAGACAGGGGTACGAGCAGTACTTC. Residues: CASSLRQGYEQYF.

This clone was found a few times. The rearrangement links TRBV10-3 to TRBJ2-3, with D tentatively TRBD1 (7 bases). The length of the CDR3 is 14 residues. Germline loops: CDR1 ENHRY, CDR2 SYGVKD. V lost 6 bases, J lost 2 bases, and 12 bases lay in between. Here the CDR3 DNA reads TGTGCCATCAGGGCAGGGGGGAACACAGATACGCAGTATTTT. Residues: CAIRAGGNTDTQYF.

The J gene is TRBJ2-7, the V gene TRBV5-5; possible D gene TRBD1, 6 bases. The ends were cut back, 0 bases at V and 3 bases at J, with 16 bases in the middle. There are 16 residues in the CDR3. Per the germline V gene, CDR1 is SGHKS and CDR2 is YYEKEE (reference sequence). The CDR3 nucleotides read TGTGCCAGCAGCTTGGTGTGGGGGCAATCGGGCTACGAGCAGTACTTC. Protein sequence: CASSLVWGQSGYEQYF.

This clone showed up just a few times. The gene calls are TRBV5-1 and TRBJ2-1; D call uncertain. CDR3 length: 14 residues. Looked up from germline, CDR1 is SGHRS and CDR2 is YFSETQ. Trimming left V 4 bases short and J 2 bases short, with 10 bases between. Written as DNA, the CDR3 is TGCGCCAGCAGCCCCCGGTTAACCTACAATGAGCAGTTCTTC. The encoded protein is CASSPRLTYNEQFF.

The CDR3 region has the DNA TGCGCCAGCAGCCAAGAACTAGCGGGGGGGAACACCGGGGAGCTGTTTTTT. Translation gives CASSQELAGGNTGELFF. J is TRBJ2-2 and V is TRBV4-3; 12 nucleotides align to TRBD2. CDR1 is LGHNA, CDR2 YSLEER, per germline. The CDR3 sequence is 17 residues long. V shed 0 bases and J 1 base; nucleotides not matched to a gene: 0.

This chain links TRBV7-2 with TRBJ1-1; D not resolved. Germline V CDR1 and CDR2: SGHTA, FQGNSA. The V end lost 2 bases, the J end lost 3 bases, and 10 bases lay between the germline ends. The CDR3 has 14 residues. The CDR3 protein is CASSLRRVDTEAFF. The CDR3, as DNA: TGTGCCAGCAGCTTAAGGAGGGTGGACACTGAAGCTTTCTTT.

The chain recombines TRBV5-1 with TRBJ1-1; 9 nucleotides align to TRBD1. The CDR3 has 14 amino acids. Germline loops: CDR1 SGHRS, CDR2 YFSETQ. The V segment lost 4 bases and the J segment 4 bases; nucleotides outside the gene matches: 5. The CDR3 is CASSRTGEATEAFF. As DNA, the CDR3 is TGCGCCAGCAGCCGGACAGGGGAGGCCACTGAAGCTTTCTTT.

The table lists this clone with a count of one. The rearrangement joins TRBV9 to TRBJ1-1; weak D call: TRBD1 (6 bases). CDR1 and CDR2 from the germline V gene are SGDLS and YYNGEE. The CDR3 is 15 amino acids. V gave up 3 bases and J gave up 0 bases, with 12 bases separating them. Here the CDR3 reads CASSATGQLNTEAFF. CDR3 nucleotide sequence: TGTGCCAGCAGCGCGACAGGACAGTTGAACACTGAAGCTTTCTTT.

This chain connects TRBV7-6 to TRBJ1-1; possibly TRBD1 for D (6 bases). Germline V gene sequence: CDR1 SGHVS, CDR2 FNYEAQ. The V end lost 6 bases, the J end lost 11 bases, and 22 bases lay between the germline ends. The CDR3 consists of 14 residues. The CDR3, as DNA: TGTGCCAGCAGGTTCCCCCACACAGGGAGGGAGGCTTTCTTT. Translated: CASRFPHTGREAFF.

The gene calls are TRBV11-3 and TRBJ2-7; no definite D call. V was trimmed by 4 bases and J by 4 bases, leaving 14 bases between them. The CDR3 has 14 residues. Per germline, CDR1 SGHNT and CDR2 YENEEA. CDR3: CASSSGGTRYEQYF. CDR3 DNA sequence: TGTGCCAGCAGCTCTGGCGGTACGCGTTACGAGCAGTACTTC.

This clone was seen only once. V and J are TRBV7-2 and TRBJ2-1; D not resolved. This CDR3 spans 14 amino acids. The V end was cut by 0 bases, the J end by 7 bases, with 10 bases between. Germline CDR1 SGHTA, CDR2 FQGNSA. CDR3 region: CASSLAPELNEQFF. DNA of the CDR3: TGTGCCAGCAGCTTAGCGCCCGAGTTGAATGAGCAGTTCTTC.

This rearrangement joins TRBV19 to TRBJ1-2; 7 positions agree with TRBD1. The CDR3 length is 14 residues. The junction had 10 bases not matched to a gene; V was cut back by 6 bases and J by 6 bases. Germline V gene lookup returns CDR1 LNHDA and CDR2 SQIVND (reference sequence). CDR3: CASRADRQLNGYTF. The CDR3 DNA is TGTGCCAGTAGAGCGGACAGGCAGCTTAATGGCTACACCTTC.

A remark on this clone: Other DNA sequences from this sample encode an identical CDR3 as well. The chain combines TRBV27 with TRBJ2-7; possibly TRBD1 for D (5 bases). From germline, CDR1 is MNHEY and CDR2 SMNVEV (reference sequence). The CDR3 sequence is 13 residues long. V dropped 3 bases and J dropped 0 bases, with 6 bases sitting between them. The CDR3 nucleotides read TGTGCCAGCAGTTTTCAGGGCTCCTACGAGCAGTACTTC. Its translation is CASSFQGSYEQYF.

J is TRBJ2-1 and V is TRBV14, with TRBD2 as a possible D gene (6 bases). Germline V lookup: CDR1 SGHDN, CDR2 FVKESK. There are 16 residues in the CDR3. V was trimmed by 1 base and J by 2 bases, leaving 12 bases between them. CDR3 DNA sequence: TGTGCCAGCAGCCAAGGTCTAGCGAGGCCCTACAATGAGCAGTTCTTC. Translated, it gives CASSQGLARPYNEQFF.